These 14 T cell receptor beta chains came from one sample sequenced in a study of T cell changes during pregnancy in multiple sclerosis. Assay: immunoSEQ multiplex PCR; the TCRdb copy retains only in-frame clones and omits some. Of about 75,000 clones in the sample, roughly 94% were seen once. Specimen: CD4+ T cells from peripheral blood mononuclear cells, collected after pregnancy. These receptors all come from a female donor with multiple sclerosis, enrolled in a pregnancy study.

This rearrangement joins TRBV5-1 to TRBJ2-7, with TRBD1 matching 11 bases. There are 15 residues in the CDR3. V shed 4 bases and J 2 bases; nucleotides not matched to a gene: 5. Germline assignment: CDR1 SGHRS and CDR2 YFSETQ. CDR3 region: CASSRPGQGAYEQYF. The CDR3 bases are TGCGCCAGCAGCCGACCGGGACAGGGGGCCTACGAGCAGTACTTC.

The CDR3 DNA is TGTGCCAGCAGCTTATCCCCCTCTTACGAGCAGTACTTC. Translating it yields CASSLSPSYEQYF. The rearrangement joins TRBV7-9 to TRBJ2-7; no clear D. Germline-derived CDR1 and CDR2 are SEHNR and FQNEAQ (reference sequence). V was cut by 2 bases and J by 4 bases, with 9 bases left in between. The CDR3 is made up of 13 amino acids.

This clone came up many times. This CDR3 is CASSRDRGPHGYTF. As DNA, the CDR3 is TGTGCCAGCAGCCGCGACAGGGGGCCACATGGCTACACCTTC. The chain recombines TRBV11-2 with TRBJ1-2; 10 bases fit TRBD1. Germline V gene sequence: CDR1 SGHAT, CDR2 FQNNGV. V lost 5 bases to trimming and J lost 6 bases; unmatched junction nucleotides: 6. This CDR3 region has 14 residues.

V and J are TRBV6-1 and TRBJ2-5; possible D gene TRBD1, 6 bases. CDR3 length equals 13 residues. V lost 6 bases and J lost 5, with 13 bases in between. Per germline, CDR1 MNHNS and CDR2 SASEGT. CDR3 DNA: TGTGCCAGCAGAAAACAGGGCGGGGAGACCCAGTACTTC. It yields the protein CASRKQGGETQYF.

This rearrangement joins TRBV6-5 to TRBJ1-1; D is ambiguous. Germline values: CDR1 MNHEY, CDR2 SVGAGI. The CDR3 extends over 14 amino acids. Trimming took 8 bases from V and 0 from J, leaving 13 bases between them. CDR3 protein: CASAYSIMNTEAFF. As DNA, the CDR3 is TGTGCCAGCGCATACAGTATCATGAACACTGAAGCTTTCTTT.

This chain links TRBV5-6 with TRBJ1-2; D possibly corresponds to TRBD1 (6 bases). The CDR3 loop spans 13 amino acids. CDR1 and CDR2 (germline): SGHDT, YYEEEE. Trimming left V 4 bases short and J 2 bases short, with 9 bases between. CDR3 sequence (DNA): TGTGCCAGCAGCCTCGACAGGAACTATGGCTACACCTTC. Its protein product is CASSLDRNYGYTF.

This chain's CDR3 is CASSHRVAYEQYF. DNA of the CDR3: TGTGCCAGCAGCCACAGGGTGGCCTACGAGCAGTACTTC. The chain recombines TRBV14 with TRBJ2-7, with TRBD1 as a possible D gene (5 bases). The V gene's germline CDR1 is SGHDN and CDR2 FVKESK. V lost 3 bases and J 2 bases, leaving 8 bases between the germline ends. The CDR3 spans 13 residues.

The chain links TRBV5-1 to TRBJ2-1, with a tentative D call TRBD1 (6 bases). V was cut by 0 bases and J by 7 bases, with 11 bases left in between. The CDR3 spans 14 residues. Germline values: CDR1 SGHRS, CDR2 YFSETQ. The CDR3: CASSLAPGENEQFF. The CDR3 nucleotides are TGCGCCAGCAGCTTGGCGCCAGGGGAGAATGAGCAGTTCTTC.

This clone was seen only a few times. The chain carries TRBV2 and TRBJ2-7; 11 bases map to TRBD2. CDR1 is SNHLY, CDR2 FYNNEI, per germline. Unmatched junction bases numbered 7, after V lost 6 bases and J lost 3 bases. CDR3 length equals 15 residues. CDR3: CASRGTSGSIYEQYF. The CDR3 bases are TGTGCCAGCAGGGGGACTAGCGGTAGTATCTACGAGCAGTACTTC. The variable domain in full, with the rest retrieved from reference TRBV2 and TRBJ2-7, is EPEVTQTPSHQVTQMGQEVILRCVPISNHLYFYWYRQILGQKVEFLVSFYNNEISEKSEIFDDQFSVERPDGSNFTLKIRSTKLEDSAMYFCASRGTSGSIYEQYFGPGTRLTVT.

The CDR3 DNA reads as TGTGCCACCAGCAGAGATTTGGGGAGGGGCACTGAAGCTTTCTTT. It yields the protein CATSRDLGRGTEAFF. This chain links TRBV15 with TRBJ1-1; possible D gene TRBD1, 5 bases. The ends were cut back, 0 bases at V and 4 bases at J, with 12 bases in the middle. The CDR3 spans 15 residues. The germline V gene has CDR1 LNHNV and CDR2 YYDKDF (reference sequence).

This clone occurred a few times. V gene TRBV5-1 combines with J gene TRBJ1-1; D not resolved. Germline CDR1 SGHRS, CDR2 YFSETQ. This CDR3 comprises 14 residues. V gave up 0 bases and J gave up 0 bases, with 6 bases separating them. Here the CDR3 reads CASSLAAVNTEAFF. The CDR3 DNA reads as TGCGCCAGCAGCTTGGCTGCGGTGAACACTGAAGCTTTCTTT.

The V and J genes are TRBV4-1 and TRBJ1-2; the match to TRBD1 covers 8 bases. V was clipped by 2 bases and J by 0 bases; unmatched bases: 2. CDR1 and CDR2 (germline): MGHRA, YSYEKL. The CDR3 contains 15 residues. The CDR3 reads CASSQTGGTNYGYTF. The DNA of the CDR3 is TGCGCCAGCAGCCAAACAGGGGGGACTAACTATGGCTACACCTTC.

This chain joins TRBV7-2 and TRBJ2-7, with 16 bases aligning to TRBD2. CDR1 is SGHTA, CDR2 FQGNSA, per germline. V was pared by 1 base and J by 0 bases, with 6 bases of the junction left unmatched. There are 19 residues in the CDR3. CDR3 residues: CASSLVGGLAGGPSYEQYF. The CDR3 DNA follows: TGTGCCAGCAGCTTAGTGGGGGGACTAGCGGGAGGGCCCTCCTACGAGCAGTACTTC.

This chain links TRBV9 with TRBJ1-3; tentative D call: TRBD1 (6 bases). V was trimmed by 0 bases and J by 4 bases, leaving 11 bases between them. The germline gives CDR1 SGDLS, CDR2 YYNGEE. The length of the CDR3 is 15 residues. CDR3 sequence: CASSVGQGSGNTIYF. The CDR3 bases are TGTGCCAGCAGCGTAGGTCAGGGGTCCGGAAACACCATATATTTT. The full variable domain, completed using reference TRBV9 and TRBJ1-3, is DSGVTQTPKHLITATGQRVTLRCSPRSGDLSVYWYQQSLDQGLQFLIQYYNGEERAKGNILERFSAQQFPDLHSELNLSSLELGDSALYFCASSVGQGSGNTIYFGEGSWLTVV.